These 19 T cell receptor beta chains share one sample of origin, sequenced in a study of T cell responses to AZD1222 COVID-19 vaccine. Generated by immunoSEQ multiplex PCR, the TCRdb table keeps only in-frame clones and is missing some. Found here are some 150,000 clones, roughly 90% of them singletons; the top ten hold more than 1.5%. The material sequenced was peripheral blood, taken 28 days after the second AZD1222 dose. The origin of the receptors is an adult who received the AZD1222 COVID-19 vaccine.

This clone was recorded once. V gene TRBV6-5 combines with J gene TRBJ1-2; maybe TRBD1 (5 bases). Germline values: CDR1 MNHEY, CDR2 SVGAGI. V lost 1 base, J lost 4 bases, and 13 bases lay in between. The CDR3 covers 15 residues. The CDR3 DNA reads TGTGCCAGCAGTTACTTGGCAGGGAATCTCTATGGCTACACCTTC. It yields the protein CASSYLAGNLYGYTF.

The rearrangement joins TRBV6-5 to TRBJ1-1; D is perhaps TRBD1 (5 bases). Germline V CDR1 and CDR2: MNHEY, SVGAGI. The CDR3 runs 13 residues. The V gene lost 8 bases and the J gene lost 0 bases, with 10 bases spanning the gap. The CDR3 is CASRGPMNTEAFF. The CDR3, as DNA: TGTGCCAGCCGGGGACCTATGAACACTGAAGCTTTCTTT.

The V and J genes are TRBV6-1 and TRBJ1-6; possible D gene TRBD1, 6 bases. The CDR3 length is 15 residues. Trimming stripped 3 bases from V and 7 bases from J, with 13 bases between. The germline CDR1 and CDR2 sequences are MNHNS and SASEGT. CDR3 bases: TGTGCCAGCAGTGACAGGGTCACAGGGAATTCACCCCTCCACTTT. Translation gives CASSDRVTGNSPLHF.

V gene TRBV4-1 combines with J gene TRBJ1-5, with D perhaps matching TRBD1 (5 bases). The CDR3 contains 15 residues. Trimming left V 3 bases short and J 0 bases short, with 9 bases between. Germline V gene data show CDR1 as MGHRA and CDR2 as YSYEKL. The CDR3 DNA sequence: TGCGCCAGCAGCCACGGGCAGGGTAGCAATCAGCCCCAGCATTTT. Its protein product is CASSHGQGSNQPQHF.

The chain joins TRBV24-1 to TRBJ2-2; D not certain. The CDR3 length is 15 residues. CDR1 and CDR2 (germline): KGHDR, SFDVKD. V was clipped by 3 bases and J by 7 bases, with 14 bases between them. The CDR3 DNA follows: TGTGCCACCAGTGATGGCTCTCTGACGGACGGGGAGCTGTTTTTT. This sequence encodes CATSDGSLTDGELFF.

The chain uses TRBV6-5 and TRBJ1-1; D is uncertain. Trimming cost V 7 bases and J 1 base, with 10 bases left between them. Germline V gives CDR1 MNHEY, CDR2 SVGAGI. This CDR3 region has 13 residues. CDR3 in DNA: TGTGCCAGCACTTTTCGGGGGAACACTGAAGCTTTCTTT. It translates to CASTFRGNTEAFF.

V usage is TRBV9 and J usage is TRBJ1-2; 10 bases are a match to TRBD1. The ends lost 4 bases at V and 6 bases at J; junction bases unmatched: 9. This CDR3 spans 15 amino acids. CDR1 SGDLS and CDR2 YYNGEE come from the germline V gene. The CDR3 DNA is TGTGCCAGCAGCCTAATGGGACAGGGGATGGATGGCTACACCTTC. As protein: CASSLMGQGMDGYTF.

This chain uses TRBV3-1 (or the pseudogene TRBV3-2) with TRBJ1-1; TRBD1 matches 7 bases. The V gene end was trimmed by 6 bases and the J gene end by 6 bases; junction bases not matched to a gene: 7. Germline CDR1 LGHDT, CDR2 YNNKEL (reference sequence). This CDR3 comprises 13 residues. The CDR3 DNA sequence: TGTGCCAGCAGTTTATTAGGGGGCCCTGAAGCTTTCTTT. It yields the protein CASSLLGGPEAFF.

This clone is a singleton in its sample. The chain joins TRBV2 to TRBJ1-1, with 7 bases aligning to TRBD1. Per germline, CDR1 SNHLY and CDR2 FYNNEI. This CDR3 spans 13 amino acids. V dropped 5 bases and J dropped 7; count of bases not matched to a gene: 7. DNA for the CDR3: TGTGCCAGCAGTATCAGGGGGACGGGTGAAGCTTTCTTT. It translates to CASSIRGTGEAFF.

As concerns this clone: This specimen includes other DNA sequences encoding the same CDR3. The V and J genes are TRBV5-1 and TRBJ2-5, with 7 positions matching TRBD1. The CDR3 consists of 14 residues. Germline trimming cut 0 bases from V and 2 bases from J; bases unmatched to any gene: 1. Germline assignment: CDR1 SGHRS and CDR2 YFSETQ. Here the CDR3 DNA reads TGCGCCAGCAGCTTGGCGGGACAGCAAGAGACCCAGTACTTC. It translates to CASSLAGQQETQYF.

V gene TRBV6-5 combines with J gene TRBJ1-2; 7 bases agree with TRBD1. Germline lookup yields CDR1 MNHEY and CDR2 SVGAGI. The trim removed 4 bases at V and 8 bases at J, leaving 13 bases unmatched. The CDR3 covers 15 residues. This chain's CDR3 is CASSWTGQDPGGYTF. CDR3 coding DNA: TGTGCCAGCAGTTGGACCGGACAGGACCCCGGGGGCTACACCTTC.

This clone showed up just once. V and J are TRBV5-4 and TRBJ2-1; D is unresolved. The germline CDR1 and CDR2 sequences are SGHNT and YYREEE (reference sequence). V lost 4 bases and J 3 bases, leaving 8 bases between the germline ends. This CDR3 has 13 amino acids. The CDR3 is CASSISSYNEQFF. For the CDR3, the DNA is TGTGCCAGCAGCATTAGCAGCTACAATGAGCAGTTCTTC.

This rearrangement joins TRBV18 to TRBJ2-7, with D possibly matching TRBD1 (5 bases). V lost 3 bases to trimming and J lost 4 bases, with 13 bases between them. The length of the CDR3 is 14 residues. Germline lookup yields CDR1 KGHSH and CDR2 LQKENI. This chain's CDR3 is CASSPRRQLYEQYF. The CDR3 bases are TGTGCCAGCTCACCGCGGCGACAGTTATACGAGCAGTACTTC.

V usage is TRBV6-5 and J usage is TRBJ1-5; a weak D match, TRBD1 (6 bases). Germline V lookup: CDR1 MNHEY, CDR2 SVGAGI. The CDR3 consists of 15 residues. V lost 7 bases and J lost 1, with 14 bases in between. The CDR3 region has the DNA TGTGCCAGCACCTGGGGGCGGCAGAGCAATCAGCCCCAGCATTTT. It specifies CASTWGRQSNQPQHF.

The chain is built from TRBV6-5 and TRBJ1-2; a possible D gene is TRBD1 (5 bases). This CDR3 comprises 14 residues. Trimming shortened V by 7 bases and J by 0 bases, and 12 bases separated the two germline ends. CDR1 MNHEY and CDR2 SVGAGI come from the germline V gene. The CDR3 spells CASKRGSTNYGYTF. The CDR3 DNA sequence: TGTGCCAGCAAAAGGGGCAGTACTAACTATGGCTACACCTTC.

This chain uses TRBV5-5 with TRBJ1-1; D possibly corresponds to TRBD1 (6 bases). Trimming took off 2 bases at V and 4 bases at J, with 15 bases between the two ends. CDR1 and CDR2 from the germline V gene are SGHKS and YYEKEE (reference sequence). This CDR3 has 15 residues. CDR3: CASSFLATGSTEAFF. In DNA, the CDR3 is TGTGCCAGCAGCTTTCTAGCGACAGGATCCACTGAAGCTTTCTTT.

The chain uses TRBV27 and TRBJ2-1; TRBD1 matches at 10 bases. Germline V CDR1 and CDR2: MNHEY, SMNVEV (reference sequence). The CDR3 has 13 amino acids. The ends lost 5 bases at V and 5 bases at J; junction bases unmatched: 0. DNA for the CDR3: TGTGCCAGCAGTGGGACAGGGGACAATGAGCAGTTCTTC. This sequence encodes CASSGTGDNEQFF.

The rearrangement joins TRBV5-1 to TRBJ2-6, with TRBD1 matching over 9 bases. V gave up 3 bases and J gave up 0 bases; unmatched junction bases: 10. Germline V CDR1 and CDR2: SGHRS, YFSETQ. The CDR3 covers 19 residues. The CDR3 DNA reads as TGCGCCAGCAGCTGGACGGACAGGGGAGGGTACTCTGGGGCCAACGTCCTGACTTTC. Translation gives CASSWTDRGGYSGANVLTF.

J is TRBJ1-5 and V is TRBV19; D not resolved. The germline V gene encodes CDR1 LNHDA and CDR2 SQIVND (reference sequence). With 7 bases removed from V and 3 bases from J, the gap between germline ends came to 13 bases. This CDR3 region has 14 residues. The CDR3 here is CASKQPTYNQPQHF. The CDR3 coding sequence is TGTGCCAGTAAACAGCCGACGTACAATCAGCCCCAGCATTTT. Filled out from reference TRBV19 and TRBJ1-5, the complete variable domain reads DGGITQSPKYLFRKEGQNVTLSCEQNLNHDAMYWYRQDPGQGLRLIYYSQIVNDFQKGDIAEGYSVSREKKESFPLTVTSAQKNPTAFYLCASKQPTYNQPQHFGDGTRLSIL.